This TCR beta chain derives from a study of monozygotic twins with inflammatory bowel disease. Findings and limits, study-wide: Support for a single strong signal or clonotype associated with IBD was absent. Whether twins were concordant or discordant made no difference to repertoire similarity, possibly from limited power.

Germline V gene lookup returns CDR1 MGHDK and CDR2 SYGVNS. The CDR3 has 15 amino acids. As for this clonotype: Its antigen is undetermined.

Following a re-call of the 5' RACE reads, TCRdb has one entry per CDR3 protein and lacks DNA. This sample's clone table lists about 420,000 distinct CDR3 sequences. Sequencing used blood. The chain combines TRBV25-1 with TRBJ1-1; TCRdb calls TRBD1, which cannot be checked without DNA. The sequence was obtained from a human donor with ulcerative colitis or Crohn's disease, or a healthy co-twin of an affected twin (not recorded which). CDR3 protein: CASSEGDRVNTEAFF.